These 29 T cell receptor beta chains were sequenced from one sample in a study of T cells in Graves' hyperthyroidism and ophthalmopathy. What was amplified from RNA transcripts were TCR beta CDR3 regions. TCR CDR3 regions were first amplified by RT-PCR with HTBI primers. Using its own MiXCR run on the multiplex PCR reads, TCRdb lists one record per CDR3 protein. The sample yields fewer than 700,000 distinct CDR3 sequences, 15% to 20% seen once. The specimen sequenced was blood. The receptors stem from a woman under 30 with Graves' ophthalmopathy.

The V and J genes are TRBV27 and TRBJ2-2; the match to TRBD1 covers 7 bases. This CDR3 spans 16 amino acids. V shed 2 bases and J 4 bases; nucleotides not matched to a gene: 7. The germline V gene encodes CDR1 MNHEY and CDR2 SMNVEV (reference sequence). This CDR3 reads CASSLQGVLGTGELFF. CDR3 DNA sequence: TGTGCCAGCAGTTTACAGGGGGTCCTGGGCACCGGGGAGCTGTTTTTT.

The table lists this clonotype with many counts. V and J are TRBV7-8 and TRBJ2-5; unclear D gene. Germline assignment: CDR1 SGHVS and CDR2 FQNEAQ. V shed 2 bases and J shed 1 base, with 8 bases lying between them. This CDR3 comprises 14 residues. DNA for the CDR3: TGTGCCAGCAGCTTATCAACAGCCCAAGAGACCCAGTACTTC. This gives the protein CASSLSTAQETQYF.

The table lists this clonotype with many counts. V is TRBV11-3 and J is TRBJ2-1; D is perhaps TRBD2 (5 bases). The CDR3 runs 15 residues. Germline V lookup: CDR1 SGHNT, CDR2 YENEEA. Trimming stripped 0 bases from V and 5 bases from J, with 11 bases between. CDR3 residues: CASSLDAPGNNEQFF. CDR3 bases: TGTGCCAGCAGCTTAGATGCTCCGGGGAACAATGAGCAGTTCTTC.

Many counts were recorded for this clonotype. The gene calls are TRBV7-9 and TRBJ2-2; possibly TRBD1 for D (6 bases). V was pared by 5 bases and J by 4 bases, with 14 bases between. CDR3 length: 15 residues. CDR1 SEHNR and CDR2 FQNEAQ come from the germline V gene (reference sequence). The CDR3 sequence is CASSDLLRGTGELFF. The CDR3 bases are TGTGCCAGCAGCGATCTTCTCAGGGGCACCGGGGAGCTGTTTTTT.

A word on this clonotype: This could be a read error, since a much larger clone is one nucleotide away. In DNA form, the CDR3 reads TGCAGTCAAGGTCCGCTCCGGACAAGGAACAATGAGCAGTTCTTC. Translated, it gives CSQGPLRTRNNEQFF. The chain uses TRBV20-1 and TRBJ2-1, with a weak D call TRBD1 (5 bases). The V end was cut by 8 bases, the J end by 5 bases, with 22 bases between. The CDR3 length is 15 residues. Germline CDR1 DFQATT, CDR2 SNEGSKA (reference sequence).

This clonotype was detected many times. The rearrangement links TRBV7-2 to TRBJ2-1, with 13 bases identical to TRBD2. CDR3 length: 17 amino acids. V gave up 6 bases and J gave up 4 bases; unmatched junction bases: 9. CDR1 and CDR2 from the germline V gene are SGHTA and FQGNSA. As DNA, the CDR3 is TGTGCCAGCAGTAACCCGACTAGCGGGAGGTTTTACAATGAGCAGTTCTTC. Its protein is CASSNPTSGRFYNEQFF.

This clonotype was seen many times. The chain is built from TRBV27 and TRBJ1-2; D unresolved. The length of the CDR3 is 14 residues. Germline assignment: CDR1 MNHEY and CDR2 SMNVEV (reference sequence). Trimming stripped 6 bases from V and 1 base from J, with 12 bases between. The CDR3, as DNA: TGTGCCAGCAGCGGGCTGAGGGATAACTATGGCTACACCTTC. This codes for CASSGLRDNYGYTF.

The gene calls are TRBV5-1 and TRBJ1-1; 8 bases align to TRBD1. This CDR3 is 14 amino acids long. V gave up 0 bases and J gave up 4 bases; unmatched junction bases: 2. Germline CDR1 reads SGHRS; CDR2 reads YFSETQ. The CDR3 loop reads CASSLADRGTEAFF. The CDR3 nucleotides read TGCGCCAGCAGCTTGGCCGACAGGGGCACTGAAGCTTTCTTT.

This clonotype has a handful of counts. The DNA of the CDR3 is TGTGCCAGCTCTTACTCTGGAAACACCATATATTTT. Amino acid sequence: CASSYSGNTIYF. The chain combines TRBV2 with TRBJ1-3; D gene uncertain. The V gene's germline CDR1 is SNHLY and CDR2 FYNNEI. The CDR3 loop spans 12 amino acids. The V and J ends lost 8 bases and 0 bases respectively, with 5 bases between them.

This clonotype has at least ten counts. The chain joins TRBV13 to TRBJ2-7; D may be TRBD1 (6 bases). The germline gives CDR1 PRHDT, CDR2 FYEKMQ (reference sequence). The CDR3 is 14 amino acids. V was trimmed by 7 bases and J by 0 bases, leaving 13 bases between them. DNA of the CDR3: TGTGCCAGCATCAAGACAGGCAGCTCCTACGAGCAGTACTTC. As protein: CASIKTGSSYEQYF.

This clonotype was picked up a small number of times. The V and J genes are TRBV27 and TRBJ2-2, with unresolved D. The CDR3 runs 12 residues. Trimming pared 5 bases from V and 8 bases from J, leaving 9 bases between. The germline gives CDR1 MNHEY, CDR2 SMNVEV (reference sequence). CDR3 loop: CASSPFSGELFF. The CDR3 DNA follows: TGTGCCAGCAGTCCCTTTAGTGGGGAGCTGTTTTTT.

As to this clonotype: Compared with germline, one end of the junction differs, possibly owing to a read error. The chain links TRBV4-3 to TRBJ2-3; no definite D call. The germline CDR1 and CDR2 sequences are LGHNA and YSLEER. The CDR3 totals 15 residues. CDR3 in DNA: TGCGCCAGCAGCCAAGATGGGATGGGCACAGATACGCAGTGTTTT. Translating it yields CASSQDGMGTDTQCF.

The sample holds a few counts of this clonotype. The rearrangement uses TRBV12-3 or TRBV12-4 and TRBJ1-6; D remains unclear. The CDR3 contains 13 residues. The V and J ends lost 2 bases and 2 bases respectively, with 1 base between them. CDR3 sequence (DNA): TGTGCCAGCAGTTTACCCTATAATTCACCCCTCCACTTT. It encodes CASSLPYNSPLHF.

Details on this clonotype: A read error is possible here, since a much larger clone lies one base away. The chain has TRBV28 and TRBJ2-1; 11 bases map to TRBD2. The CDR3 contains 17 residues. The V gene end was trimmed by 7 bases and the J gene end by 4 bases; junction bases not matched to a gene: 12. The germline gives CDR1 MDHEN, CDR2 SYDVKM. CDR3 coding DNA: TGTGCCAGCAATCCGTATAGCGGGGGGGCCAGTTACAATGAGCAGTTCTTC. Amino acid sequence: CASNPYSGGASYNEQFF.

The chain combines TRBV5-4 with TRBJ1-2; D uncertain. The CDR3 contains 12 residues. The germline V gene encodes CDR1 SGHNT and CDR2 YYREEE (reference sequence). V lost 0 bases, J lost 6 bases, and 6 bases lay in between. CDR3 nucleotide sequence: TGTGCCAGCAGCTTGGACAATAATGGCTACACCTTC. It is translated as CASSLDNNGYTF.

The rearrangement uses TRBV6-1 and TRBJ1-4; D not resolved. V was pared by 6 bases and J by 5 bases, with 4 bases between. The CDR3 sequence is 11 residues long. The germline CDR1 and CDR2 sequences are MNHNS and SASEGT. CDR3 nucleotides: TGTGCCAGCAGGGGGAATGAAAAACTGTTTTTT. Its translation is CASRGNEKLFF.

This clonotype was observed many times. CDR3 sequence reads: CASRNRGSGEKLFF. The DNA for the CDR3 is TGTGCCAGCAGAAACAGGGGATCGGGTGAAAAACTGTTTTTT. V and J are TRBV28 and TRBJ1-4, with 7 bases that match TRBD1. The CDR3 length is 14 residues. The V gene end was trimmed by 6 bases and the J gene end by 7 bases; junction bases not matched to a gene: 8. Germline V gene data show CDR1 as MDHEN and CDR2 as SYDVKM.

In this sample, this clonotype turned up many times. The genes are TRBV2 and TRBJ1-4, with a weak D call TRBD1 (5 bases). The CDR3 consists of 13 residues. CDR1 is SNHLY and CDR2 is FYNNEI in the germline V gene. Deletions cut 7 bases from V and 4 bases from J, with 10 bases between. CDR3 in DNA: TGTGCCAGCAAAGAGGGACTTAATGAAAAACTGTTTTTT. Amino acid sequence: CASKEGLNEKLFF.

V is TRBV20-1 and J is TRBJ2-4; unclear D gene. V lost 2 bases to trimming and J lost 0 bases, with 11 bases between them. Per germline, CDR1 DFQATT and CDR2 SNEGSKA (reference sequence). This CDR3 comprises 15 residues. The CDR3 loop reads CSARFAARAKNIQYF. CDR3 DNA sequence: TGCAGTGCTAGATTCGCGGCTAGAGCCAAAAACATTCAGTACTTC.

This clonotype was found many times. This sequence joins TRBV27 and TRBJ2-7, with TRBD1 matching 7 bases. From germline, CDR1 is MNHEY and CDR2 SMNVEV (reference sequence). V shed 6 bases, J shed 3 bases, and the junction held 5 bases outside the gene matches. The CDR3 spans 13 residues. The CDR3 region has the DNA TGTGCCAGCAGCTACGGACAGGACTACGAGCAGTACTTC. This translates into CASSYGQDYEQYF.

This clonotype was seen many times. The chain combines TRBV12-3 or TRBV12-4 with TRBJ2-1; the D call may be TRBD1 or TRBD2 (5 bases each). Trimming removed 6 bases from V and 7 bases from J, with 16 bases in between. This CDR3 has 14 residues. CDR3 DNA sequence: TGTGCCAGCAGGGTAGAGGGATGGGGGAATGAGCAGTTCTTC. This encodes CASRVEGWGNEQFF.

This chain uses TRBV28 with TRBJ1-1; D gene ambiguous. Trimming pared 3 bases from V and 7 bases from J, leaving 9 bases between. The length of the CDR3 is 12 residues. Germline V gives CDR1 MDHEN, CDR2 SYDVKM. CDR3 sequence: CASSFSGVEAFF. For the CDR3, the DNA is TGTGCCAGCAGTTTCTCGGGTGTTGAAGCTTTCTTT.

This clonotype showed up many times. The gene calls are TRBV30 and TRBJ1-2; possibly TRBD1 for D (5 bases). The CDR3 sequence is 15 residues long. CDR1 and CDR2 (germline): GTSNPN, SVGIG (reference sequence). V lost 0 bases, J lost 6 bases, and 17 bases lay in between. CDR3 residues: CAWSVFGAFPDGYTF. The CDR3 DNA reads as TGTGCCTGGAGTGTATTCGGGGCCTTTCCTGATGGCTACACCTTC.

V is TRBV20-1 and J is TRBJ2-7; perhaps TRBD2 as D (6 bases). In germline, CDR1 is DFQATT, CDR2 SNEGSKA (reference sequence). Deletions cut 4 bases from V and 9 bases from J, with 16 bases between. The CDR3 spans 12 residues. In DNA form, the CDR3 reads TGCAGTGCTATGGGCCCTAGCGAGGGGCAGTACTTC. It codes for CSAMGPSEGQYF.

This rearrangement joins TRBV5-1 to TRBJ2-6; D uncertain. The germline V gene encodes CDR1 SGHRS and CDR2 YFSETQ. The ends were cut back, 3 bases at V and 0 bases at J, with 13 bases in the middle. CDR3 length: 17 residues. CDR3 sequence (DNA): TGCGCCAGCAGCTCGTTGTTTCAGGCCTCTGGGGCCAACGTCCTGACTTTC. Translating gives CASSSLFQASGANVLTF. Full variable domain (remainder filled in from reference TRBV5-1 and TRBJ2-6): KAGVTQTPRYLIKTRGQQVTLSCSPISGHRSVSWYQQTPGQGLQFLFEYFSETQRNKGNFPGRFSGRQFSNSRSEMNVSTLELGDSALYLCASSSLFQASGANVLTFGAGSRLTVL.

The rearrangement links TRBV3-1 to TRBJ1-1; no clear D. Germline V gene data show CDR1 as LGHDT and CDR2 as YNNKEL (reference sequence). The length of the CDR3 is 15 residues. V was cut by 0 bases and J by 6 bases, with 14 bases left in between. The CDR3 nucleotides are TGTGCCAGCAGCCAAGAACTGCGGGGTGGGCCTGAAGCTTTCTTT. Its protein is CASSQELRGGPEAFF.

This clonotype was counted at least ten times. The rearrangement uses TRBV6-1 and TRBJ2-5; weak D call: TRBD1 (5 bases). The germline V and J ends were trimmed by 4 bases and 5 bases, with 14 bases remaining between them. CDR3 length: 14 residues. Germline assignment: CDR1 MNHNS and CDR2 SASEGT. Written as DNA, the CDR3 is TGTGCCAGCAGTGGCCAGGGCGGTTGGGAGACCCAGTACTTC. Amino acid sequence: CASSGQGGWETQYF.

Comments on this clonotype: Since a much larger clone is just one base distant, this may be a read error. The chain couples TRBV27 to TRBJ2-5; D remains unclear. Trimming took 2 bases from V and 4 from J, leaving 17 bases between them. This CDR3 contains 16 residues. The V gene's germline CDR1 is MNHEY and CDR2 SMNVEV (reference sequence). The CDR3, as DNA: TGTGCCAGCAGTTTAGCGGCCAGAGGCGGTTCAGAGACCCAGTACTTC. Amino acids: CASSLAARGGSETQYF.

This clonotype was observed a few times. The rearrangement uses TRBV12-3 or TRBV12-4 and TRBJ1-5, with TRBD1 matching over 9 bases. This CDR3 region has 14 residues. The V segment lost 6 bases and the J segment 9 bases; nucleotides outside the gene matches: 9. The CDR3 bases are TGTGCCAGCAGCCTCAGACAGGGGGGGCGGCCCCAGCATTTT. Translation gives CASSLRQGGRPQHF.